Each of the 23 T cell receptor beta chains below was sequenced from the same sample in a study of early T cells in non-severe SARS-CoV-2 infection. TCRdb re-called the 5' RACE reads through MiXCR, storing one row per CDR3 protein. The sample lists 70,000 or so distinct CDR3 sequences, approximately 12% occurring once. The sequenced sample consisted of whole blood. All receptors come from an adult who was a healthcare worker with PCR-confirmed SARS-CoV-2 infection or an uninfected control (not recorded which).

This clonotype was detected many times. The chain is built from TRBV7-9 and TRBJ2-7; perhaps TRBD1 as D (5 bases). V lost 6 bases to trimming and J lost 5 bases, with 17 bases between them. The V gene's germline CDR1 is SEHNR and CDR2 FQNEAQ (reference sequence). This CDR3 is 14 amino acids long. The CDR3 region has the DNA TGTGCCAGCAGGCATAGCTTCCAAGGGGACGAGCAGTACTTC. This gives the protein CASRHSFQGDEQYF. Supplemented by reference TRBV7-9 and TRBJ2-7, the full variable domain reads DTGVSQNPRHKITKRGQNVTFRCDPISEHNRLYWYRQTLGQGPEFLTYFQNEAQLEKSRLLSDRFSAERPKGSFSTLEIQRTEQGDSAMYLCASRHSFQGDEQYFGPGTRLTVT.

V usage is TRBV7-2 and J usage is TRBJ2-7, with 9 bases fitting TRBD2. The CDR3 is made up of 16 amino acids. Trimming took 4 bases from V and 7 from J; bases not matched to a gene: 14. The germline V gene has CDR1 SGHTA and CDR2 FQGNSA. The CDR3 is CASSSSGGRGAGEQYF. CDR3 sequence (DNA): TGTGCCAGCAGCTCAAGCGGGGGGCGCGGGGCGGGTGAGCAGTACTTC.

The sample holds many counts of this clonotype. The genes are TRBV4-3 and TRBJ1-3; no reliable D call. The CDR3 extends over 15 amino acids. V lost 2 bases, J lost 4 bases, and 12 bases lay in between. Germline CDR1 LGHNA, CDR2 YSLEER. In DNA, the CDR3 is TGCGCCAGCAGCCAATCCCCTTTCCAGGGAAACACCATATATTTT. This codes for CASSQSPFQGNTIYF.

In its sample, this clonotype was seen many times. This CDR3 is CASSWPDWGIREAFF. The CDR3 DNA reads TGTGCCAGCAGCTGGCCCGACTGGGGAATCAGGGAAGCTTTCTTT. The chain carries TRBV7-2 and TRBJ1-1; D call uncertain. Trimming removed 4 bases at V and 8 bases at J, with 20 bases between. The CDR3 spans 15 residues. Looked up from germline, CDR1 is SGHTA and CDR2 is FQGNSA.

This clonotype occurred a few times. The chain links TRBV11-2 to TRBJ1-1; a weak D match, TRBD1 (6 bases). Deletions cut 5 bases from V and 1 base from J, with 11 bases between. Looked up from germline, CDR1 is SGHAT and CDR2 is FQNNGV. The CDR3 contains 14 residues. CDR3 loop: CASSPGVANTEAFF. The CDR3 nucleotides are TGTGCCAGCAGCCCAGGGGTGGCGAACACTGAAGCTTTCTTT.

This clonotype was detected many times. This sequence joins TRBV18 and TRBJ1-1, with D maybe TRBD1 (5 bases). This CDR3 region has 15 residues. With 5 bases removed from V and 1 base from J, the gap between germline ends came to 14 bases. The germline V gene has CDR1 KGHSH and CDR2 LQKENI. The CDR3 bases are TGTGCCAGCTCAGAACAGGTGGCTTCGAACACTGAAGCTTTCTTT. Translating it yields CASSEQVASNTEAFF.

At least ten counts were recorded for this clonotype. This sequence joins TRBV20-1 and TRBJ2-7, with 8 bases matching TRBD1. V lost 6 bases to trimming and J lost 1 base; unmatched junction nucleotides: 5. Germline loops: CDR1 DFQATT, CDR2 SNEGSKA (reference sequence). The CDR3 is 13 amino acids. As DNA, the CDR3 is TGCAGTGCCCTACAGGGGGTATCCTACGAGCAGTACTTC. It is translated as CSALQGVSYEQYF.

This clonotype turned up a few times. The rearrangement joins TRBV29-1 to TRBJ2-1; the D gene is possibly TRBD1 (5 bases). V dropped 4 bases and J dropped 8 bases, with 15 bases sitting between them. This CDR3 has 13 residues. Per germline, CDR1 SQVTM and CDR2 ANQGSEA. This CDR3 is CSVGARQGDEQFF. The CDR3 DNA follows: TGCAGCGTTGGGGCCAGGCAAGGGGATGAGCAGTTCTTC.

This clonotype was seen repeatedly, ten times or more. The chain uses TRBV11-2 and TRBJ1-1; D ambiguous. The CDR3 loop spans 17 amino acids. The ends were cut back, 0 bases at V and 2 bases at J, with 16 bases in the middle. The V gene's germline CDR1 is SGHAT and CDR2 FQNNGV. The CDR3 DNA is TGTGCCAGCAGCTTAGAAACTATACGGTCAACCAACACTGAAGCTTTCTTT. Translated, it gives CASSLETIRSTNTEAFF.

This clonotype has at least ten counts. The chain carries TRBV15 and TRBJ1-1; unclear D gene. This CDR3 comprises 15 residues. V lost 0 bases, J lost 3 bases, and 11 bases lay in between. Germline assignment: CDR1 LNHNV and CDR2 YYDKDF (reference sequence). The CDR3 DNA follows: TGTGCCACCAGCAGAGATCCGGTTGGGGACACTGAAGCTTTCTTT. Translated, it gives CATSRDPVGDTEAFF.

This clonotype was counted at least ten times. The chain employs TRBV4-3 and TRBJ2-7; 7 nucleotides match TRBD1. The CDR3 is made up of 15 amino acids. The V gene's germline CDR1 is LGHNA and CDR2 YSLEER. Trimming took 0 bases from V and 1 from J; bases not matched to a gene: 3. CDR3: CASSQEQGQSYEQYF. As DNA, the CDR3 is TGCGCCAGCAGCCAAGAACAGGGGCAATCCTACGAGCAGTACTTC.

This chain connects TRBV9 to TRBJ2-7; 9 nucleotides align to TRBD1. Per the germline V gene, CDR1 is SGDLS and CDR2 is YYNGEE. The CDR3 is 16 amino acids. The V gene end was trimmed by 2 bases and the J gene end by 2 bases; junction bases not matched to a gene: 8. The chain's CDR3 is CASSVNPGQGPYEQYF. The CDR3 DNA sequence: TGTGCCAGCAGCGTCAACCCGGGACAGGGTCCCTACGAGCAGTACTTC.

This clonotype was seen at least ten times. This rearrangement joins TRBV27 to TRBJ1-1, with D uncertain. This CDR3 comprises 14 residues. Germline values: CDR1 MNHEY, CDR2 SMNVEV (reference sequence). Trimming took 7 bases from V and 3 from J, leaving 15 bases between them. Here the CDR3 reads CASKSLDGDTEAFF. CDR3 coding DNA: TGTGCCAGCAAAAGTTTGGATGGGGACACTGAAGCTTTCTTT.

This clonotype has ten or more counts. The CDR3 sequence: CASSLTGSYNSPLHF. In nucleotides, the CDR3 is TGTGCCAGCAGCTTAACAGGTTCCTATAATTCACCCCTCCACTTT. J is TRBJ1-6 and V is TRBV7-2, with D maybe TRBD1 (5 bases). The ends were cut back, 2 bases at V and 1 base at J, with 6 bases in the middle. Per the germline V gene, CDR1 is SGHTA and CDR2 is FQGNSA. The CDR3 runs 15 residues.

This clonotype showed up many times. The chain has TRBV6-6 and TRBJ2-5; D not resolved. Per germline, CDR1 MNHNY and CDR2 SVGAGI (reference sequence). The CDR3 length is 14 residues. V shed 1 base and J shed 2 bases, with 8 bases lying between them. This CDR3 is CASSYWSLQETQYF. As DNA, the CDR3 is TGTGCCAGCAGTTACTGGTCGCTGCAAGAGACCCAGTACTTC.

The rearrangement joins TRBV6-2 or TRBV6-3 to TRBJ1-1; maybe TRBD1 (6 bases). V gave up 9 bases and J gave up 4 bases, with 15 bases separating them. This CDR3 is built from 13 residues. Germline V lookup: CDR1 MNHEY, CDR2 SVGEGT. The CDR3 nucleotides read TGTGCCAGTCCCGCGGGGGCTTTCACTGAAGCTTTCTTT. Translating it yields CASPAGAFTEAFF.

This clonotype was counted at least ten times. V and J are TRBV19 and TRBJ2-1, with 7 bases fitting TRBD2. Germline loops: CDR1 LNHDA, CDR2 SQIVND (reference sequence). Trimming cost V 1 base and J 7 bases; bases outside gene matches: 7. This CDR3 is 15 amino acids long. The DNA for the CDR3 is TGTGCCAGTAGTATAGGGGGCGGGAGCAGGAATGAGCAGTTCTTC. It translates to CASSIGGGSRNEQFF. The variable domain in full, with the rest retrieved from reference TRBV19 and TRBJ2-1, is DGGITQSPKYLFRKEGQNVTLSCEQNLNHDAMYWYRQDPGQGLRLIYYSQIVNDFQKGDIAEGYSVSREKKESFPLTVTSAQKNPTAFYLCASSIGGGSRNEQFFGPGTRLTVL.

There are a few counts of this clonotype. V gene TRBV7-2 combines with J gene TRBJ2-7, with D uncertain. V shed 7 bases and J shed 4 bases, with 17 bases lying between them. The CDR3 sequence is 14 residues long. Looked up from germline, CDR1 is SGHTA and CDR2 is FQGNSA. CDR3 sequence (DNA): TGTGCCAGCACGACCTTAAGGAGAACTTACGAGCAGTACTTC. Residues: CASTTLRRTYEQYF. Combining the CDR3 with reference TRBV7-2 and TRBJ2-7 gives the whole variable domain GAGVSQSPSNKVTEKGKDVELRCDPISGHTALYWYRQSLGQGLEFLIYFQGNSAPDKSGLPSDRFSAERTGGSVSTLTIQRTQQEDSAVYLCASTTLRRTYEQYFGPGTRLTVT.

There are many counts of this clonotype. This sequence joins TRBV7-2 and TRBJ2-1; 8 bases are shared with TRBD2. Per the germline V gene, CDR1 is SGHTA and CDR2 is FQGNSA. V dropped 1 base and J dropped 12; count of bases not matched to a gene: 11. The CDR3 contains 15 residues. The CDR3 loop is CASSLERGGRRRQFF. DNA for the CDR3: TGTGCCAGCAGCTTAGAAAGGGGCGGGAGGAGGAGGCAGTTCTTC. Filled out from reference TRBV7-2 and TRBJ2-1, the complete variable domain reads GAGVSQSPSNKVTEKGKDVELRCDPISGHTALYWYRQSLGQGLEFLIYFQGNSAPDKSGLPSDRFSAERTGGSVSTLTIQRTQQEDSAVYLCASSLERGGRRRQFFGPGTRLTVL.

Of note for this clonotype: A junction end diverges from the germline sequence, so it may reflect a read error. CDR3 coding DNA: TGCGCCAGCACCCCTACCGGGGGACACAGATACGCAGTATTT. It codes for CASTPTGGHRYAVF. The chain employs TRBV10-1 and TRBJ2-3; tentatively, D is TRBD1 or TRBD2 (6 bases each). Germline CDR1 WNHNN, CDR2 SYGVQD (reference sequence). The length of the CDR3 is 14 residues.

This clonotype was observed many times. The chain uses TRBV19 and TRBJ2-3, with 7 positions matching TRBD2. The germline V gene has CDR1 LNHDA and CDR2 SQIVND (reference sequence). The junction had 9 bases not matched to a gene; V was cut back by 6 bases and J by 3 bases. There are 15 residues in the CDR3. Written as DNA, the CDR3 is TGTGCCAGTAGACCGGTGGGGGGGGGAACAGATACGCAGTATTTT. Translating gives CASRPVGGGTDTQYF.

Many counts were recorded for this clonotype. The V call is TRBV7-2, the J call TRBJ2-5; TRBD1 might be the D (6 bases). The V gene's germline CDR1 is SGHTA and CDR2 FQGNSA. The CDR3 sequence is 15 residues long. Trimming cost V 5 bases and J 7 bases, with 20 bases left between them. In DNA, the CDR3 is TGTGCCAGCAGCCGAGAGCGGACAGCGACGTGGACCCAGTACTTC. Translated: CASSRERTATWTQYF.

The table lists this clonotype with many counts. The V and J genes are TRBV24-1 and TRBJ2-2; D not resolved. Germline loops: CDR1 KGHDR, CDR2 SFDVKD. This CDR3 has 14 amino acids. V was shortened by 5 bases and J by 3 bases, with 9 bases between the two germline ends. CDR3 residues: CATSGTAYTGELFF. CDR3 DNA: TGTGCCACCAGTGGCACAGCCTACACCGGGGAGCTGTTTTTT.